This T cell receptor beta chain was obtained from a study of OX40 agonist ivuxolimab in advanced cancers. Across the study: Among those enrolled, mean age was 60 years (range about 23 to 80) and 75% to 85% were male. Having had anti-PD-1, anti-PD-L1 or anti-CTLA-4 therapy before was allowed, and about 42% had some.

CDR3 length: 16 residues. CDR1 SGHTA and CDR2 FQGTGA come from the germline V gene. Trimming took off 1 base at V and 0 bases at J, with 10 bases between the two ends. This table comes from immunoSEQ multiplex PCR, and its TCRdb copy is limited to in-frame clones, with some not included. The sample has over 45,000 clones, nearly 85% seen once. The V and J genes are TRBV7-3 and TRBJ1-3, with unresolved D. The sequencing here drew on CD4+ or CD8+ T cells sorted from blood, taken in a trial of the OX40 agonist ivuxolimab. The receptor was derived from an adult with an advanced solid tumor such as melanoma, head and neck, liver or kidney cancer. CDR3 DNA: TGTGCCAGCAGCTTAAACCAGGCGAGCTCTGGAAACACCATATATTTT. It encodes CASSLNQASSGNTIYF. The full variable domain, in which reference TRBV7-3 and TRBJ1-3 provide the parts outside the CDR3, is GAGVSQTPSNKVTEKGKYVELRCDPISGHTALYWYRQSLGQGPEFLIYFQGTGAADDSGLPNDRFFAVRPEGSVSTLKIQRTERGDSAVYLCASSLNQASSGNTIYFGEGSWLTVV.